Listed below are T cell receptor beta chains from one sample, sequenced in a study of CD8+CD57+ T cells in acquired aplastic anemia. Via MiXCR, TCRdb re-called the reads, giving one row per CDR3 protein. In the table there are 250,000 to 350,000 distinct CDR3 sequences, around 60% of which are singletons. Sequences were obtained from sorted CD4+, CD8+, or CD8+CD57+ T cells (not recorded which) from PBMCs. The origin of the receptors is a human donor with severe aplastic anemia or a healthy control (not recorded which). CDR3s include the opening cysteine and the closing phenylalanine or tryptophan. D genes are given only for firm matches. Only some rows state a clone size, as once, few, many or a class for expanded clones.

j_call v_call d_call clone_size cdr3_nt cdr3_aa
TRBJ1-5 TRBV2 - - TGTGCCAGCAGTGCCTCAGGGGAACTTTATCAGCCCCAGCATTTT CASSASGELYQPQHF
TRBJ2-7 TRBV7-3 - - TGTGCCAGCAGCTTAATTCTGGCAGGGACGACCTACGAGCAGTACTTC CASSLILAGTTYEQYF
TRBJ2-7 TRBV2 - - TGTGCCAGCAGCTTTACACCTGAAAAGCAGTACTTC CASSFTPEKQYF
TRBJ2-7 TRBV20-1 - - TGCAGTGCTAGAGTACCTCGTTATCCCGAGCAGTACTTC CSARVPRYPEQYF
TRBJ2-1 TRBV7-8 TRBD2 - TGTGCCAGCAGCTTTAGCGGGGGCTACAATGAGCAGTTCTTC CASSFSGGYNEQFF
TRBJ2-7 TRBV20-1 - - TGCAGTGCTAGTCCAGACTACGAGCAGTACTTC CSASPDYEQYF
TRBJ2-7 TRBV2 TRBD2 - TGTGCCAGCAGTGGGGGACTAGCGGGGGGTGAGCAGTACTTC CASSGGLAGGEQYF
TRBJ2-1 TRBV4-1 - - TGCGCCAGCAGCCCCCGATCGACTAGAGGTGGAGATGAGCAGTTCTTC CASSPRSTRGGDEQFF
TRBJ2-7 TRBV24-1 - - TGTGCCACCAGTGACCACGCTTGGGGCGAGCAGTACTTC CATSDHAWGEQYF
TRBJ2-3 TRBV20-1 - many TGCAGTGCTAGTGAACCCCGCGGGCTCTACACAGATACGCAGTATTTT CSASEPRGLYTDTQYF
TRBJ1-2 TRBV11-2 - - TGTGCCAGCAGCCCCTCGACAGTTGGCGATGGCTACACCTTC CASSPSTVGDGYTF
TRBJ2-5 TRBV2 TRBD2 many TGTGCCAGCAGTTTCCAGGGAGGGGTAGAGACCCAGTACTTC CASSFQGGVETQYF
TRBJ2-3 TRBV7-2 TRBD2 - TGTGCCAGCAGCTCGCCGGGACTATACACAGATACGCAGTATTTT CASSSPGLYTDTQYF
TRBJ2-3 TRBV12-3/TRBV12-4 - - TGTGCCAGCAGTTTATGGGGGGCCGACACAGATACGCAGTATTTT CASSLWGADTDTQYF
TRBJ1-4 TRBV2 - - TGTGCCAGCGGAACCAGGGGTGGAACTAATGAAGAACTGTTTTTT CASGTRGGTNEELFF
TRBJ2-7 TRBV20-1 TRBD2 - TGCAGTGCTAGAGGGCCGGGAGGGGGCTACGAGCAGTACTTC CSARGPGGGYEQYF
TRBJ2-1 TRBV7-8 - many TGTGCCAGCAGCCAAGGGGGGCGGGTTGGGGTAGAGCAGTTCTTC CASSQGGRVGVEQFF
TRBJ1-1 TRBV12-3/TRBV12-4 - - TGTGCCAGCAGCCAAGACAGTAGGGAAGCTTTCTTT CASSQDSREAFF
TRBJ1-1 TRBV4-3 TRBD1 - TGCGCCAGCAGGCAAGAAGACAGGGGAAGGAACACTGAAGCTTTCTTT CASRQEDRGRNTEAFF
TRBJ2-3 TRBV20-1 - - TGCAGTCCTGGCCCTACAGATACGCAGTATTTT CSPGPTDTQYF
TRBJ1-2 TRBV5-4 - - TGTGCCAGCAGCTTGGTAGGGAGCGGCTATGGCTACACCTTC CASSLVGSGYGYTF
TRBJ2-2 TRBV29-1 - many TGCAGCGCCGTGAGTGACACCGGGGAGCTGTTTTTT CSAVSDTGELFF
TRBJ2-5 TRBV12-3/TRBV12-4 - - TGTGCCAGCAGTTTAGGGACTATTCGGGAGACCCAGTACTTC CASSLGTIRETQYF
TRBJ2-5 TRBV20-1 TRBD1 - TGCAGTGCTAGCGACAGGGCCCAAGAGACCCAGTACTTC CSASDRAQETQYF
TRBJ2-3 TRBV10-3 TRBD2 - TGTGCCATCAGTGTTGCCAGAACGGGGGGGGGCCGCTATGAGCAGTATTTT CAISVARTGGGRYEQYF
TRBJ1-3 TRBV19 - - TGTGCCAGTAGTATGGCAGGCTCTGGAAACACCATATATTTT CASSMAGSGNTIYF
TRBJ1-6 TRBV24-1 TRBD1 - TGTGCCACCAGTGATTTGGACAGGGATCTTCGGTCACCCCTCCACTTT CATSDLDRDLRSPLHF
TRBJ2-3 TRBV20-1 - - TGCAGTGCTAGAGGCCCAGGGAGGACAGATACGCAGTATTTT CSARGPGRTDTQYF
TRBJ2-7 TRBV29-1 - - TGCAGCGTCACAGCTGGCTCCTACGAGCAGTACTTC CSVTAGSYEQYF
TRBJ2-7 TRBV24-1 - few TGTGCCACCAGTGACCATTCGAAGGCAGGAAGATACTTC CATSDHSKAGRYF
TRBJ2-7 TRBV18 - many TGTGCCAGCTCACCAGAGAGGGGCGCCTCCTACGAGCAGTACTTC CASSPERGASYEQYF
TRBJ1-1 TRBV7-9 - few TGTGCCAGCAGCTTAACAGGGAGCGCTGAAGCTTTCTTT CASSLTGSAEAFF
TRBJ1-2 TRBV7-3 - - TGTTCCAGCAGTTACCAGGACGCCTGGGGCTACACCTTC CSSSYQDAWGYTF
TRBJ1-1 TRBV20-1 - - TGCAGTGCTAGAGCACAGGGGAACACTGAAGCTTTCTTT CSARAQGNTEAFF
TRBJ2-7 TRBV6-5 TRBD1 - TGTGCCAGCACCCTGGGAGGACAGGGTTCCTACGAGCAGTACTTC CASTLGGQGSYEQYF
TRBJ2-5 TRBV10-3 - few TGTGCCATCAGTGACAGGGTAGGAGAGACCCAGTACTTC CAISDRVGETQYF
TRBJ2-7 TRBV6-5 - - TGTGCGTCCAGAAATGGCGGTGGGGGCTACGAGCAGTACTTC CASRNGGGGYEQYF
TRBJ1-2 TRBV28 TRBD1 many TGTGCCAGCAGTCGGACGGGACAGGGCCGCTATGGCTACACCTTC CASSRTGQGRYGYTF
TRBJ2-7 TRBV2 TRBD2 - TGTGCCAGCAGTGACACTAGCGGGAGTCCCCACGAGCAGTACTTC CASSDTSGSPHEQYF
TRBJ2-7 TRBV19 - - TGTGCCAGTAGTACCGACGTGTGGGCCGAGCAGTACTTC CASSTDVWAEQYF
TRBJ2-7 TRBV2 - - TGTGCCAGCGGAGGCATACCCTACGAGCAGTACTTC CASGGIPYEQYF
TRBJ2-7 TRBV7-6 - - TGTGCCAGCAGCTTAAGCCAAGGGGGGATACCCTACGAGCAGTACTTC CASSLSQGGIPYEQYF
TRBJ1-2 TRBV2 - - TGTGCCAGCATCAACACTAGGGCGGTTGACTATGGCTACACCTTC CASINTRAVDYGYTF
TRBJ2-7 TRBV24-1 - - TGTGCCACCAGCCACGGAACCTACGAGCAGTACTTC CATSHGTYEQYF
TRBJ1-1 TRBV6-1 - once TGTGCCAGCAGTAAAACGGACAGACCACCAAAGGGAGCTTTCTTT CASSKTDRPPKGAFF
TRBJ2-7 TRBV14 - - TGTGCCAGCAGCACAGGGTACCGCGAGCAGTACTTC CASSTGYREQYF
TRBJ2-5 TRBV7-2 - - TGTGCCAGCACCCTTAGCCGGGAGACCCAGTACTTC CASTLSRETQYF